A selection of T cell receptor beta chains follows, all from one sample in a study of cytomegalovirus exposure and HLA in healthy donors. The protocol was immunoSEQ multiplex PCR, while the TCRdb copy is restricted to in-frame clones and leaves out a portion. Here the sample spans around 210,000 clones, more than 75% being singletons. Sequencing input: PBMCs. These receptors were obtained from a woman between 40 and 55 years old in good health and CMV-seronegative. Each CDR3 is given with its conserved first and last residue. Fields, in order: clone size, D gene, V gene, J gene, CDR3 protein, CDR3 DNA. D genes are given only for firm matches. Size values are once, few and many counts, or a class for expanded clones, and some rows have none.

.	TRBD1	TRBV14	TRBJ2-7	CASSTGTGGYEQYF	TGTGCCAGCTCAACCGGGACAGGGGGCTACGAGCAGTACTTC
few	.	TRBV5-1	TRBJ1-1	CASSLDNSPEAFF	TGCGCCAGCAGCTTGGACAATTCGCCTGAAGCTTTCTTT
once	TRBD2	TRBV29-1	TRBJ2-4	CSVGVAWTEGLAGAKNIQYF	TGCAGCGTAGGAGTTGCCTGGACAGAGGGACTAGCGGGAGCCAAAAACATTCAGTACTTC
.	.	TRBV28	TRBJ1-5	CASLDPLGGAQHF	TGTGCCAGTCTAGACCCCCTCGGAGGAGCCCAGCATTTT
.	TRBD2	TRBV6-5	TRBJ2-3	CASSSASGADTQYF	TGTGCCAGCAGTTCCGCTAGCGGGGCAGATACGCAGTATTTT
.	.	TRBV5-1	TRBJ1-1	CASSYLQGRANTEAFF	TGCGCCAGCAGCTACCTACAGGGTCGGGCGAACACTGAAGCTTTCTTT
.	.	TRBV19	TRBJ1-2	CASSIYQAKDGYTF	TGTGCCAGTAGTATCTACCAGGCCAAAGATGGCTACACCTTC
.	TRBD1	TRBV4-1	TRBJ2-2	CASSFGQGRGTGELFF	TGCGCCAGCAGCTTCGGACAGGGGCGAGGCACCGGGGAGCTGTTTTTT
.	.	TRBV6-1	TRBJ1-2	CASSESDFHGYGYTF	TGTGCCAGCAGTGAATCGGACTTTCACGGGTACGGCTACACCTTC
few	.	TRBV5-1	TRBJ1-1	CASSLSGQEAFF	TGCGCCAGCAGCTTGAGCGGGCAAGAAGCTTTCTTT
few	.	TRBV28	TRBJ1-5	CASRKLTEYSNQPQHF	TGTGCCAGCAGGAAATTGACGGAGTATAGCAATCAGCCCCAGCATTTT
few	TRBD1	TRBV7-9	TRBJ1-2	CSSSPTGDGYTF	TGTTCCAGCAGCCCCACAGGGGATGGCTACACCTTC
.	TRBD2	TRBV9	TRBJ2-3	CASSVGPGLAERTDTQYF	TGTGCCAGCAGCGTAGGACCCGGACTAGCGGAACGCACAGATACGCAGTATTTT
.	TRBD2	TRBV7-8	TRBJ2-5	CASSFWLAGVWETQYF	TGTGCCAGCAGCTTTTGGCTAGCGGGAGTTTGGGAGACCCAGTACTTC
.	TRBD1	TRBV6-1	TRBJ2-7	CASRGERTGQLAQYF	TGTGCCAGCCGTGGGGAAAGGACAGGGCAATTAGCGCAGTACTTC
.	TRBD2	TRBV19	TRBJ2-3	CASSSHKRELDTQYF	TGTGCCAGTAGTTCCCACAAGCGGGAGTTAGATACGCAGTATTTT
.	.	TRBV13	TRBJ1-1	CASSLARGVEAFF	TGTGCCAGCAGCTTAGCCCGGGGGGTTGAAGCTTTCTTT
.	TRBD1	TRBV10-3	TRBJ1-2	CAISRGQGNYGYTF	TGTGCCATCAGTCGGGGACAGGGGAACTATGGCTACACCTTC
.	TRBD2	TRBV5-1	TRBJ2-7	CASSPSRLAGYYEQYF	TGCGCCAGCAGCCCTTCTAGACTAGCGGGTTACTACGAGCAGTACTTC
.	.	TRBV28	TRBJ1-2	CASSLSGSHYGYTF	TGTGCCAGCAGTTTATCCGGGTCCCACTATGGCTACACCTTC
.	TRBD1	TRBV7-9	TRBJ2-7	CASSTPGQGTYEQYF	TGTGCCAGCAGCACCCCGGGACAGGGAACCTACGAGCAGTACTTC
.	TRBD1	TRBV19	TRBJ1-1	CASSVDRAVGTEAFF	TGTGCCAGTAGTGTAGACAGGGCCGTGGGCACTGAAGCTTTCTTT
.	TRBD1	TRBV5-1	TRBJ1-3	CASSVTGIGNTIYF	TGCGCCAGCAGCGTGACAGGGATAGGAAACACCATATATTTT
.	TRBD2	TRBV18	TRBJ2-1	CASSPDWGLAGGKRNNEQFF	TGTGCCAGCTCACCAGACTGGGGACTAGCGGGAGGGAAGAGGAACAATGAGCAGTTCTTC
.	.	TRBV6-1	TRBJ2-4	CASRTALAKNIQYF	TGTGCCAGCAGGACAGCCCTAGCCAAAAACATTCAGTACTTC
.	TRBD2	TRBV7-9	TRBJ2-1	CASSLVRAGVFEQFF	TGTGCCAGCAGCTTAGTAAGAGCGGGAGTATTCGAGCAGTTCTTC
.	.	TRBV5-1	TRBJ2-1	CASSGRGGGPNEQFF	TGCGCCAGCAGCGGGCGGGGTGGAGGACCCAATGAGCAGTTCTTC
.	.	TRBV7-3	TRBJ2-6	CASSLSGGANVLTF	TGTGCCAGCAGCTTATCCGGTGGGGCCAACGTCCTGACTTTC
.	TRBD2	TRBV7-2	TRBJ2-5	CASSSGGETQYF	TGTGCCAGCAGCTCGGGGGGAGAGACCCAGTACTTC
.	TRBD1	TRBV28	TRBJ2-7	CASSLGQGPEQYF	TGTGCCAGCAGTCTGGGACAGGGGCCCGAGCAGTACTTC
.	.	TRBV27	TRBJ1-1	CASSLKRGTEAFF	TGTGCCAGCAGTTTAAAGCGAGGGACTGAAGCTTTCTTT
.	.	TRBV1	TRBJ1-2	CTSSQTVSYGYTF	TGCACCAGCAGCCAAACGGTGTCCTATGGCTACACCTTC
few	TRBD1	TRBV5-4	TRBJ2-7	CASSEGQGNMYEQYF	TGTGCCAGCAGCGAAGGACAGGGAAATATGTACGAGCAGTACTTC
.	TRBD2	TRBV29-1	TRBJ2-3	CSVRWREFTDTQYF	TGCAGCGTTCGTTGGCGGGAGTTTACAGATACGCAGTATTTT
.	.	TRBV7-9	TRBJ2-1	CASSSLPGSGSYNEQFF	TGTGCCAGCAGCTCCCTGCCGGGTAGCGGATCATACAATGAGCAGTTCTTC
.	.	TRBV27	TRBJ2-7	CASSFSPGFNEQYF	TGTGCCAGCAGTTTCTCTCCAGGGTTCAACGAGCAGTACTTC
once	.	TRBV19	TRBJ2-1	CASSPGIQEQFF	TGTGCCAGTAGTCCCGGGATCCAAGAGCAGTTCTTC
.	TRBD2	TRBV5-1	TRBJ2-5	CASSLVGLAGGYETQYF	TGCGCCAGCAGCTTGGTGGGGCTAGCGGGAGGTTACGAGACCCAGTACTTC
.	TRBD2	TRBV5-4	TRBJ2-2	CASRAGGNTGELFF	TGTGCCAGCAGGGCGGGGGGGAACACCGGGGAGCTGTTTTTT
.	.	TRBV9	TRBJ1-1	CASSVDRVNTEAFF	TGTGCCAGCAGCGTAGACAGGGTGAACACTGAAGCTTTCTTT
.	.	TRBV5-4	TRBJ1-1	CASSLGGSTEAFF	TGTGCCAGCAGCTTGGGTGGGAGTACTGAAGCTTTCTTT
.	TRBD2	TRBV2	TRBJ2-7	CASRVTSGSPYEQYF	TGTGCCAGCAGGGTAACTAGCGGGAGCCCCTACGAGCAGTACTTC
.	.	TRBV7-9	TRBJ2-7	CASSPLPSSDEQYF	TGTGCCAGCAGCCCTCTCCCCTCTAGCGACGAGCAGTACTTC
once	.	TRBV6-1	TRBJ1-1	CASILTGVNTEAFF	TGTGCCAGTATACTTACAGGCGTGAACACTGAAGCTTTCTTT
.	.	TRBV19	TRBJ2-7	CASSIQGSYEQYF	TGTGCCAGTAGTATTCAGGGCTCCTACGAGCAGTACTTC
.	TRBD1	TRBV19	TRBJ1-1	CASSSKVGTGGVNTEAFF	TGTGCCAGTAGTAGCAAGGTCGGGACAGGGGGCGTGAACACTGAAGCTTTCTTT
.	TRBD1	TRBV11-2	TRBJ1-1	CASSLGPDRAGTEAFF	TGTGCCAGCAGCTTGGGCCCGGACAGGGCGGGCACTGAAGCTTTCTTT
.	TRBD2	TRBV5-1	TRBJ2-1	CASSLAGTRLAGEDEQFF	TGCGCCAGCAGCTTGGCTGGTACTAGACTAGCGGGAGAAGATGAGCAGTTCTTC
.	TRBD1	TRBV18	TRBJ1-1	CASCQVAGGTEAFF	TGTGCCAGTTGCCAAGTGGCAGGGGGCACTGAAGCTTTCTTT
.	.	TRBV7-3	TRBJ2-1	CASSLTPQATGGGGRNEQFF	TGTGCCAGCAGCTTAACGCCACAAGCCACTGGGGGCGGGGGCCGCAATGAGCAGTTCTTC
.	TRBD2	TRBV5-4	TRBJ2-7	CASSPIAGGSYEQYF	TGTGCCAGCAGCCCTATAGCGGGAGGTTCCTACGAGCAGTACTTC